Below, 25 T cell receptor beta chains from the same sample are listed, as sequenced in a study of T-cell reconstitution after alpha-beta-depleted transplantation in children. Unique molecular identifiers were used in preparing the TCRbeta library. One entry per CDR3 protein, called by TCRdb with MiXCR from the PCR reads. This table has nearly 350,000 distinct CDR3 sequences, 15% to 20% appearing once. Material: PBMCs, mostly from graft donor cells, obtained 360 days after TCRalphabeta/CD19-depleted stem cell transplant. The receptors were sampled from a male patient under 10 years old who had a stem cell transplant for acute lymphoblastic leukemia, so the T cells may come from the graft donor.

The chain joins TRBV6-2 or TRBV6-3 to TRBJ1-2; tentatively, D is TRBD1 (6 bases). Per the germline V gene, CDR1 is MNHEY and CDR2 is SVGEGT. The CDR3 consists of 13 residues. V was pared by 5 bases and J by 8 bases, with 15 bases between. In DNA, the CDR3 is TGTGCCAGCAGTAACCCGACAGGTCTGGGCTACACCTTC. It is translated as CASSNPTGLGYTF.

This clonotype came up many times. This sequence joins TRBV12-3 or TRBV12-4 and TRBJ1-2, with D possibly matching TRBD1 (6 bases). CDR3 length: 14 amino acids. Trimming removed 0 bases from V and 4 bases from J, with 9 bases in between. Here the CDR3 reads CASSLAQGFYGYTF. CDR3 nucleotide sequence: TGTGCCAGCAGTTTAGCGCAGGGGTTCTATGGCTACACCTTC.

This chain links TRBV5-1 with TRBJ2-2; D may correspond to TRBD1 or TRBD2 (5 bases each). The CDR3 runs to 16 residues. Germline lookup yields CDR1 SGHRS and CDR2 YFSETQ. The V end was cut by 1 base, the J end by 6 bases, with 16 bases between. Here the CDR3 DNA reads TGCGCCAGCAGCTTGAAGGAGGCCCTGACAGCCGGGGAGCTGTTTTTT. It is translated as CASSLKEALTAGELFF.

V and J are TRBV6-2 or TRBV6-3 and TRBJ2-1; 8 nucleotides align to TRBD2. Germline lookup yields CDR1 MNHEY and CDR2 SVGEGT. There are 20 residues in the CDR3. Trimming cost V 0 bases and J 4 bases; bases outside gene matches: 17. The DNA of the CDR3 is TGTGCCAGCAGTTACTCGAGCCCTAAAGCCGGGACTAGTAGTTACAATGAGCAGTTCTTC. Protein sequence: CASSYSSPKAGTSSYNEQFF.

V is TRBV28 and J is TRBJ2-2; D ambiguous. In germline, CDR1 is MDHEN, CDR2 SYDVKM. V was cut by 5 bases and J by 6 bases, with 13 bases left in between. This CDR3 is 14 amino acids long. CDR3 region: CASSLRNPPGELFF. As DNA, the CDR3 is TGTGCCAGCAGTCTCCGGAATCCTCCCGGGGAGCTGTTTTTT.

At least ten counts were recorded for this clonotype. This sequence joins TRBV20-1 and TRBJ2-3; D is unclear. The CDR3 contains 13 residues. Germline CDR1 is DFQATT and CDR2 is SNEGSKA (reference sequence). The V end lost 3 bases, the J end lost 14 bases, and 21 bases lay between the germline ends. DNA for the CDR3: TGCAGTGCTAGGGACCCTGTGGCGGTTCAGATGTATTTT. Protein sequence: CSARDPVAVQMYF.

In this sample, this clonotype turned up many times. The chain joins TRBV12-3 or TRBV12-4 to TRBJ2-2; 8 bases match TRBD2. Trimming cost V 1 base and J 6 bases; bases outside gene matches: 4. The length of the CDR3 is 15 residues. CDR3 nucleotide sequence: TGTGCCAGCAGTTTAGTATCGGGAGGGTCCGGGGAGCTGTTTTTT. It translates to CASSLVSGGSGELFF.

This clonotype turned up a few times. The V gene is TRBV29-1, the J gene TRBJ2-3; possible D gene TRBD1, 6 bases. CDR1 and CDR2 from the germline V gene are SQVTM and ANQGSEA. This CDR3 is built from 11 residues. Trimming shortened V by 5 bases and J by 6 bases, and 9 bases separated the two germline ends. CDR3 DNA sequence: TGCAGCGTTTACAGGGCCGATACGCAGTATTTT. Translated, it gives CSVYRADTQYF.

This clonotype has a handful of counts. The chain recombines TRBV3-1 with TRBJ2-3, with D unclear. The CDR3 is made up of 15 amino acids. Trimming pared 4 bases from V and 1 base from J, leaving 12 bases between. The germline gives CDR1 LGHDT, CDR2 YNNKEL (reference sequence). The CDR3, as DNA: TGTGCCAGCAGCCGAGGAACTTTTCGCACAGATACGCAGTATTTT. Translated, it gives CASSRGTFRTDTQYF.

This clonotype has more than one count but fewer than ten. The J gene is TRBJ2-3, the V gene TRBV12-3 or TRBV12-4; D possibly corresponds to TRBD1 (6 bases). Trimming took off 3 bases at V and 2 bases at J, with 12 bases between the two ends. The CDR3 runs 15 residues. The CDR3 sequence: CASSFWQGNTDTQYF. The CDR3 DNA reads TGTGCCAGCAGTTTTTGGCAGGGGAACACAGATACGCAGTATTTT.

The table lists this clonotype with many counts. This chain links TRBV13 with TRBJ2-7; 7 bases match TRBD1. The germline CDR1 and CDR2 sequences are PRHDT and FYEKMQ (reference sequence). This CDR3 comprises 18 residues. With 4 bases clipped from V and 3 bases from J, the junction kept 18 bases outside the gene matches. This CDR3 is CASSSTYSPTGIFYEQYF. For the CDR3, the DNA is TGTGCCAGCAGCTCAACATACTCCCCGACAGGGATATTCTACGAGCAGTACTTC.

In this sample, this clonotype turned up many times. V is TRBV20-1 and J is TRBJ2-3; 8 bases fit TRBD2. Germline V gives CDR1 DFQATT, CDR2 SNEGSKA (reference sequence). The CDR3 length is 15 residues. V trimming: 3 bases; J trimming: 1 base; junction bases outside the gene matches: 6. CDR3 residues: CSARETSVGTDTQYF. CDR3 DNA sequence: TGCAGTGCTAGGGAGACTAGCGTGGGCACAGATACGCAGTATTTT.

The chain uses TRBV7-2 and TRBJ2-7; the match to TRBD1 covers 7 bases. Germline assignment: CDR1 SGHTA and CDR2 FQGNSA. There are 14 residues in the CDR3. The ends lost 5 bases at V and 2 bases at J; junction bases unmatched: 6. This CDR3 reads CASSRDRVAYEQYF. The CDR3 nucleotides are TGTGCCAGCAGCCGAGACAGGGTAGCCTACGAGCAGTACTTC.

The table lists this clonotype with a few counts. The chain has TRBV6-5 and TRBJ2-3; D may correspond to TRBD1 or TRBD2 (5 bases each). Germline CDR1 is MNHEY and CDR2 is SVGAGI. The V gene lost 0 bases and the J gene lost 2 bases, with 12 bases spanning the gap. This CDR3 is 16 amino acids long. Written as DNA, the CDR3 is TGTGCCAGCAGTTACTCGTCGTGGGACGCCACAGATACGCAGTATTTT. It encodes CASSYSSWDATDTQYF.

V usage is TRBV6-2 or TRBV6-3 and J usage is TRBJ2-1, with TRBD2 matching 7 bases. Germline V lookup: CDR1 MNHEY, CDR2 SVGEGT. V gave up 10 bases and J gave up 3 bases; unmatched junction bases: 9. There are 14 residues in the CDR3. CDR3 residues: CAILSGLNYNEQFF. In DNA form, the CDR3 reads TGTGCCATTCTGTCGGGACTAAACTACAATGAGCAGTTCTTC.

This clonotype came up a few times. This chain joins TRBV7-8 and TRBJ1-2; D remains ambiguous. V lost 1 base and J lost 9, with 12 bases in between. Germline V gene data show CDR1 as SGHVS and CDR2 as FQNEAQ. The CDR3 covers 13 residues. CDR3 sequence: CASSLEGIGRYTF. DNA for the CDR3: TGTGCCAGCAGCTTAGAAGGGATAGGTCGCTACACCTTC.

This clonotype was observed a few times. The rearrangement links TRBV7-4 to TRBJ2-3, with TRBD1 as a possible D gene (6 bases). Germline V gene sequence: CDR1 SGHVT, CDR2 SQSDAQ. The length of the CDR3 is 15 residues. V lost 7 bases and J lost 0, with 14 bases in between. CDR3 loop: CASTPTGPSTDTQYF. The CDR3 DNA is TGTGCCAGCACCCCGACAGGACCTAGCACAGATACGCAGTATTTT. Full variable domain (outside the CDR3, taken from reference TRBV7-4 and TRBJ2-3): GAGVSQSPRYKVAKRGRDVALRCDSISGHVTLYWYRQTLGQGSEVLTYSQSDAQRDKSGRPSGRFSAERPERSVSTLKIQRTEQGDSAVYLCASTPTGPSTDTQYFGPGTRLTVL.

This clonotype was picked up a small number of times. V is TRBV18 and J is TRBJ2-5, with D possibly called TRBD1 or TRBD2 (6 bases each). V lost 4 bases and J 2 bases, leaving 17 bases between the germline ends. There are 16 residues in the CDR3. CDR1 is KGHSH and CDR2 is LQKENI in the germline V gene. In DNA form, the CDR3 reads TGTGCCAGCTCACGAAGACAAGGGGGGACACAAGAGACCCAGTACTTC. Encoded protein: CASSRRQGGTQETQYF.

This clonotype was counted between two and nine times. The genes are TRBV27 and TRBJ1-1, with D possibly matching TRBD1 (5 bases). Trimming stripped 6 bases from V and 1 base from J, with 12 bases between. The CDR3 has 14 residues. Germline V lookup: CDR1 MNHEY, CDR2 SMNVEV (reference sequence). The CDR3 DNA reads as TGTGCCAGCAGCCAGGGCCGAGAGAACACTGAAGCTTTCTTT. Translated: CASSQGRENTEAFF.

This clonotype was picked up many times. CDR3 coding DNA: TGCGCCAGCAGCTTGGGGGGGGGCCAGTTCTTC. It is translated as CASSLGGGQFF. The chain uses TRBV5-1 and TRBJ2-1; the D gene is possibly TRBD2 (7 bases). The V gene's germline CDR1 is SGHRS and CDR2 YFSETQ. V lost 0 bases and J lost 13, with 8 bases in between. This CDR3 comprises 11 residues.

The chain uses TRBV29-1 and TRBJ2-5, with a tentative D call TRBD2 (5 bases). Germline V gene sequence: CDR1 SQVTM, CDR2 ANQGSEA. CDR3 length: 12 residues. Trimming left V 0 bases short and J 5 bases short, with 7 bases between. Written as DNA, the CDR3 is TGCAGCGTTGAAGATCGGAGGGAGACCCAGTACTTC. Translating gives CSVEDRRETQYF. The full variable domain, rest sourced from reference TRBV29-1 and TRBJ2-5, is SAVISQKPSRDICQRGTSLTIQCQVDSQVTMMFWYRQQPGQSLTLIATANQGSEATYESGFVIDKFPISRPNLTFSTLTVSNMSPEDSSIYLCSVEDRRETQYFGPGTRLLVL.

The gene calls are TRBV6-2 or TRBV6-3 and TRBJ2-7; 15 positions match TRBD2. The CDR3 is 15 residues long. Germline V CDR1 and CDR2: MNHEY, SVGEGT. V lost 6 bases to trimming and J lost 3 bases; unmatched junction nucleotides: 3. The CDR3 DNA is TGTGCCAGCAGCAGGACTAGCGGGAGGGTCTACGAGCAGTACTTC. Translating gives CASSRTSGRVYEQYF.

V usage is TRBV12-3 or TRBV12-4 and J usage is TRBJ2-5, with D maybe TRBD2 (5 bases). V was clipped by 4 bases and J by 7 bases, with 13 bases between them. This CDR3 spans 13 amino acids. CDR3 nucleotides: TGTGCCAGCAGTTCACTCGGGGTCGGGACCCAGTACTTC. Translated: CASSSLGVGTQYF.

This clonotype was counted a few times. The chain recombines TRBV20-1 with TRBJ2-5, with D possibly called TRBD1 or TRBD2 (6 bases each). Germline CDR1 DFQATT, CDR2 SNEGSKA (reference sequence). Trimming took off 5 bases at V and 4 bases at J, with 17 bases between the two ends. This CDR3 has 14 residues. The CDR3 reads CSAHLGGSRETQYF. CDR3 nucleotides: TGCAGTGCTCACTTGGGGGGCTCCCGAGAGACCCAGTACTTC.

The chain has TRBV27 and TRBJ2-3; 11 bases agree with TRBD2. Trimming at V came to 5 bases and at J to 4 bases, leaving 11 bases not matched to a gene. The CDR3 is 17 amino acids. Germline V gene data show CDR1 as MNHEY and CDR2 as SMNVEV (reference sequence). This CDR3 reads CASSLQALAGVADTQYF. CDR3 nucleotides: TGTGCCAGCAGTCTACAGGCACTAGCGGGAGTAGCAGATACGCAGTATTTT.